This T cell receptor beta chain was identified during a study of T cell repertoires in cytomegalovirus infection. TCRdb called the reads again in MiXCR, with one record for every CDR3 protein. The sample gives just under 500,000 distinct CDR3 sequences, 33% of which show up once; roughly 16% is in the top ten. Points on this clonotype: Its antigen is undetermined.

J was trimmed by 4 bases and V by 0 bases; bases with no gene match: 5. The CDR3 extends over 16 amino acids. The germline V gene has CDR1 SGHTA and CDR2 FQGNSA. The clonotype was recovered from a human donor in good health (CMV status not recorded). Some clones in this sample may be carry-over from other donors' samples. The sequenced sample was cultured PBMCs, obtained from culture after CMV antigen stimulation. The chain has TRBV7-2 and TRBJ1-5; the match to TRBD1 covers 8 bases. The CDR3 DNA sequence: TGTGCCAGCAGCTTAGCGATACAGGGGGGGAATCAGCCCCAGCATTTT. It encodes CASSLAIQGGNQPQHF.